This T cell receptor beta chain originates from a study of T cell responses to AZD1222 COVID-19 vaccine. CDR3 length: 13 residues. In germline, CDR1 is LGHDT, CDR2 YNNKEL (reference sequence). The ends were cut back, 5 bases at V and 3 bases at J, with 10 bases in the middle. The study's findings and limits: Among AZD1222 vaccinees, only six or seven were seropositive at baseline.

Libraries were prepared by immunoSEQ multiplex PCR; TCRdb keeps only in-frame clonotypes and omits some of them. The table includes about 120,000 clones, approximately 90% detected once. About this clone itself: Its specificity is unknown.

The receptor was derived from an adult who received the AZD1222 COVID-19 vaccine. The source was peripheral blood, collected 28 days after the second AZD1222 dose. The chain recombines TRBV3-1 (or the pseudogene TRBV3-2) with TRBJ1-2; perhaps TRBD1 as D (6 bases). The CDR3 DNA reads TGTGCCAGCAGCGAGGGGGTTCACTATGGCTACACCTTC. This codes for CASSEGVHYGYTF.